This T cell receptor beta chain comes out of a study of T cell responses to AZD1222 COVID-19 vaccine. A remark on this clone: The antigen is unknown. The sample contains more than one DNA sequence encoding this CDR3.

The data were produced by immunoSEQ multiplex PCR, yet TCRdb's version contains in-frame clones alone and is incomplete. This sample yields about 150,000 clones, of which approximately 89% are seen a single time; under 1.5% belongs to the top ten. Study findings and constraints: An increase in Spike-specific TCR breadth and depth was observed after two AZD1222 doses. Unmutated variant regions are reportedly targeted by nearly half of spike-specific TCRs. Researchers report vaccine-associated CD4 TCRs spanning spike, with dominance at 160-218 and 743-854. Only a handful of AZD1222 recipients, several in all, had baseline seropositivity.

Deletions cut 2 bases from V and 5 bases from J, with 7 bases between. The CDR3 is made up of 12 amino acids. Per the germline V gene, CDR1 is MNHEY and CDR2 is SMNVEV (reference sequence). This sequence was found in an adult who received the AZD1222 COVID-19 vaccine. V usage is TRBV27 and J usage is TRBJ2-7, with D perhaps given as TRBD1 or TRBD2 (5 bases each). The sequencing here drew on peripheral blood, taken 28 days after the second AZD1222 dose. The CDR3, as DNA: TGTGCCAGCAGTTTAAGAGGGGACGAGCAGTACTTC. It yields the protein CASSLRGDEQYF.